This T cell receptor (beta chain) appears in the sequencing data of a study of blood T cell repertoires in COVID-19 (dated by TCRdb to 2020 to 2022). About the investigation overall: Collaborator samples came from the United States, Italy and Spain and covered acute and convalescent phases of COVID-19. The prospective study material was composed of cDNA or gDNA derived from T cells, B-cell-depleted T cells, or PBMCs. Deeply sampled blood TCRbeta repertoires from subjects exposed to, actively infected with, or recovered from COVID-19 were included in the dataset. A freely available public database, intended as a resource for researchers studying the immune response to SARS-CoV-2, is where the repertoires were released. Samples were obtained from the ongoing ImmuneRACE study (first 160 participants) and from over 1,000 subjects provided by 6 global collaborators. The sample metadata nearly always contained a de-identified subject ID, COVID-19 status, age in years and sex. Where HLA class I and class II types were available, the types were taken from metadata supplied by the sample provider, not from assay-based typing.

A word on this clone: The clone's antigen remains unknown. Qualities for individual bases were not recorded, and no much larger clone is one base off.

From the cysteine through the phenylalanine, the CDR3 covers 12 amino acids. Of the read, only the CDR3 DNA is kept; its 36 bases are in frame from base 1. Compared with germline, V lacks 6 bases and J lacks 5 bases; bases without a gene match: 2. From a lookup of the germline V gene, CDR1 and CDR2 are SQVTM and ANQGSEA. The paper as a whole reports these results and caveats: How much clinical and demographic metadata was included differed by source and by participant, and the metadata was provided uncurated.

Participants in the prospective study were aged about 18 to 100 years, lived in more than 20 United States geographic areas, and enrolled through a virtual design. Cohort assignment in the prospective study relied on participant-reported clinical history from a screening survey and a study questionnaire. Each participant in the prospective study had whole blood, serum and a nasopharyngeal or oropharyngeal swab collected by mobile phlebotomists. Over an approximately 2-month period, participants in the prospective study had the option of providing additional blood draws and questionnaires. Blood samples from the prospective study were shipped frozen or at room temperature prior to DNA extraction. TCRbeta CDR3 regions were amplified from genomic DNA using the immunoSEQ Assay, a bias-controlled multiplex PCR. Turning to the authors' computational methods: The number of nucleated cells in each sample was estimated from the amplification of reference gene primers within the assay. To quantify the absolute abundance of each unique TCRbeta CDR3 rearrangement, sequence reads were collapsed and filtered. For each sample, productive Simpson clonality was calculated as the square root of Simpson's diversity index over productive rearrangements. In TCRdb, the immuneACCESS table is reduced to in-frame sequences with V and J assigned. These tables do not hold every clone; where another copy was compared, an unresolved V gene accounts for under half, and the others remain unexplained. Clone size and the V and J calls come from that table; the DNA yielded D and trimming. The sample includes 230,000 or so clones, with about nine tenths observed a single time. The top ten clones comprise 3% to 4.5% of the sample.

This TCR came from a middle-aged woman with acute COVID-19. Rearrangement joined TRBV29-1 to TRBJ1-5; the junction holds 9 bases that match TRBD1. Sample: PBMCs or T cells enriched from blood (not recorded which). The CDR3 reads CSVGDRDQPQHF. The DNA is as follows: TGCAGCGTCGGGGACAGGGATCAGCCCCAGCATTTT.